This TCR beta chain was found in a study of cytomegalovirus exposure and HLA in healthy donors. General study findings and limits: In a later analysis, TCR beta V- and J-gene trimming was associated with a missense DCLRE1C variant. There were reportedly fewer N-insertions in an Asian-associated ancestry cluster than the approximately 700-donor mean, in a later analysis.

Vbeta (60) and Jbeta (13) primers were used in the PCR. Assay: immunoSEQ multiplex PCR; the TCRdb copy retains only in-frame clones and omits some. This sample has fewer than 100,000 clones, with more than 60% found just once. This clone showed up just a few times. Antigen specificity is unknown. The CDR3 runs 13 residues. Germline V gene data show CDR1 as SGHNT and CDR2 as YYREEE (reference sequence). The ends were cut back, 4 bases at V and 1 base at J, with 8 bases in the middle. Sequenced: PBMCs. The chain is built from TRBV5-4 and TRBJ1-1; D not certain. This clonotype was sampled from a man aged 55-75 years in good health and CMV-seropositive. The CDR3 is CASSRTTNTEAFF. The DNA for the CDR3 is TGTGCCAGCAGCAGAACAACGAACACTGAAGCTTTCTTT.